This TCR beta chain is drawn from a study of OX40 agonist ivuxolimab in advanced cancers. Study-wide points: Low normalized T-cell clonal expansion also characterized some of the nonresponders.

Profiling relied on immunoSEQ multiplex PCR, and the TCRdb table lists in-frame clones only, not all of them. In the table there are approximately 73,000 clones, about nine tenths of which are singletons. This CDR3 contains 11 residues. The germline V gene encodes CDR1 MDHEN and CDR2 SYDVKM. V shed 4 bases and J shed 1 base, with 2 bases lying between them. This clone was observed a few times. Its target is unknown. V usage is TRBV28 and J usage is TRBJ2-7; no clear D. Here the sequenced sample was CD4+ or CD8+ T cells sorted from blood, taken in a trial of the OX40 agonist ivuxolimab. The receptor was derived from an adult with an advanced solid tumor such as melanoma, head and neck, liver or kidney cancer. The CDR3: CASSSSYEQYF. The CDR3 nucleotides read TGTGCCAGCAGTTCTTCCTACGAGCAGTACTTC.